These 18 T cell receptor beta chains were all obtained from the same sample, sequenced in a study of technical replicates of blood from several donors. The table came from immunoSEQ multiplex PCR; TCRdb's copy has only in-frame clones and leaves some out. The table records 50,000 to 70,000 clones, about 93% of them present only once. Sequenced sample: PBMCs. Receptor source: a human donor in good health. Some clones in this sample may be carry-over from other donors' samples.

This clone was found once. CDR3 coding DNA: TGTGCCCGCCTGTCCGGGACAATGGGGACCCAGTACTTC. Protein product: CARLSGTMGTQYF. This sequence joins TRBV30 and TRBJ2-5, with D possibly being TRBD1 (6 bases). V lost 8 bases and J 7 bases, leaving 20 bases between the germline ends. The CDR3 sequence is 13 residues long. Germline V lookup: CDR1 GTSNPN, CDR2 SVGIG (reference sequence).

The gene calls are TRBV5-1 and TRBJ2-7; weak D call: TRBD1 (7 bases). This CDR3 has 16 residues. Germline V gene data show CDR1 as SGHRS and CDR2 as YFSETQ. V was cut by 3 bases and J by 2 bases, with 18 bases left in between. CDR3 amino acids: CASSSRRQGGTYEQYF. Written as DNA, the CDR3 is TGCGCCAGCAGCTCTCGTAGGCAGGGGGGAACCTACGAGCAGTACTTC.

The CDR3 DNA is TGTGCCAGCAGCTCCTATGGTAATTCACCCCTCCACTTT. This sequence encodes CASSSYGNSPLHF. The chain is built from TRBV7-2 and TRBJ1-6; unclear D gene. Trimming removed 4 bases from V and 6 bases from J, with 7 bases in between. The CDR3 is made up of 13 amino acids. CDR1 SGHTA and CDR2 FQGNSA come from the germline V gene. Variable domain in full (rest from reference TRBV7-2 and TRBJ1-6): GAGVSQSPSNKVTEKGKDVELRCDPISGHTALYWYRQSLGQGLEFLIYFQGNSAPDKSGLPSDRFSAERTGGSVSTLTIQRTQQEDSAVYLCASSSYGNSPLHFGNGTRLTVT.

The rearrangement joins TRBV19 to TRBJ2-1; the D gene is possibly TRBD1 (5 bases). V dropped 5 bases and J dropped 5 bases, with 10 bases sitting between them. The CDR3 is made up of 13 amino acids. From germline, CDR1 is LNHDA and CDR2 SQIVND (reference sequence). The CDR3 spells CASSFDRDNEQFF. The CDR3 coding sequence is TGTGCCAGTAGTTTTGACAGAGACAATGAGCAGTTCTTC.

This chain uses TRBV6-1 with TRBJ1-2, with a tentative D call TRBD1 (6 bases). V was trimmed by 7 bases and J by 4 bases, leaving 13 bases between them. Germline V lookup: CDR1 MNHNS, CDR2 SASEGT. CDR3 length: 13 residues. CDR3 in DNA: TGTGCCAGCATTCCTACAGGGACCTATGGCTACACCTTC. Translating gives CASIPTGTYGYTF.

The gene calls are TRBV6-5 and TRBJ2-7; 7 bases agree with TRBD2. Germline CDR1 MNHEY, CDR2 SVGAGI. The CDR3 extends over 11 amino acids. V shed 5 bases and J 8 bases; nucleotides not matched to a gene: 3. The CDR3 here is CASSPGGKQYF. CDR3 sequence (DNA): TGTGCCAGCAGTCCCGGGGGGAAGCAGTACTTC.

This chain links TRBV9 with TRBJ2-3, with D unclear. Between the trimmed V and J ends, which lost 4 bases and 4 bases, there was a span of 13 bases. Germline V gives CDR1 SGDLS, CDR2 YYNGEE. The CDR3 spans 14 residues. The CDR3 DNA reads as TGTGCCAGCAGCCCAAGACCCAGCGCAGATACGCAGTATTTT. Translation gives CASSPRPSADTQYF.

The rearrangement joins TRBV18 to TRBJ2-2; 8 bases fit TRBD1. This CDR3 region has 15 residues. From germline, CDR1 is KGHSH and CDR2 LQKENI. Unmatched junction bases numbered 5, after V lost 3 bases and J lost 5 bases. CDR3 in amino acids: CASSPRTGRTGELFF. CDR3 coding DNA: TGTGCCAGCTCACCCCGGACAGGGAGAACCGGGGAGCTGTTTTTT.

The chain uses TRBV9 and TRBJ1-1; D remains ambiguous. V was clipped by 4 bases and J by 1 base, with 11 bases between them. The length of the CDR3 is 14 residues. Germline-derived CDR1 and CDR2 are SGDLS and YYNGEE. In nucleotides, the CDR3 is TGTGCCAGCAGCTCACAGCCGTCGAACACTGAAGCTTTCTTT. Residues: CASSSQPSNTEAFF.

This CDR3 is CASSPRTNYEQYF. The CDR3 nucleotides read TGTGCCAGCTCACCACGAACTAACTACGAGCAGTACTTC. The chain combines TRBV18 with TRBJ2-7; D is uncertain. V shed 1 base and J shed 3 bases, with 7 bases lying between them. The CDR3 consists of 13 residues. Germline CDR1 is KGHSH and CDR2 is LQKENI.

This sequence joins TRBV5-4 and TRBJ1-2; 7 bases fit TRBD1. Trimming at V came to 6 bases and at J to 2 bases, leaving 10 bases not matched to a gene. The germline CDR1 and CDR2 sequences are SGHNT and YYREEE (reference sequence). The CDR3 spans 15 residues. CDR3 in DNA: TGTGCCAGCACCCCAAGACAGGGCTTAAACTATGGCTACACCTTC. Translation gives CASTPRQGLNYGYTF.

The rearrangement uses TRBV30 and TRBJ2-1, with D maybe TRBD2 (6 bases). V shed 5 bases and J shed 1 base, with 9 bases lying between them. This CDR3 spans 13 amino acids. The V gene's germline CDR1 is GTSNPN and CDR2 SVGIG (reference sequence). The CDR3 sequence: CAWASVSYNEQFF. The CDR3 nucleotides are TGTGCCTGGGCTAGCGTATCCTACAATGAGCAGTTCTTC.

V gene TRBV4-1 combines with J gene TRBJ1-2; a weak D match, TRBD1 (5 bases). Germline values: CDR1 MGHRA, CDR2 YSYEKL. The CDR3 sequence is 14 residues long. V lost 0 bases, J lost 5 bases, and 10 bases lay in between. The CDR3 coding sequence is TGCGCCAGCAGCCAAGATACAGGAATATATGGCTACACCTTC. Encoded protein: CASSQDTGIYGYTF.

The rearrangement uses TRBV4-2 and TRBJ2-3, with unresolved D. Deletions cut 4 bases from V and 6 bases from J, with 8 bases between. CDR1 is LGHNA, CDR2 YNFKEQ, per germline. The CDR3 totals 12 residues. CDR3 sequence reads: CASSPSRDTQYF. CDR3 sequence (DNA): TGTGCCAGCAGCCCTTCCAGGGATACGCAGTATTTT.

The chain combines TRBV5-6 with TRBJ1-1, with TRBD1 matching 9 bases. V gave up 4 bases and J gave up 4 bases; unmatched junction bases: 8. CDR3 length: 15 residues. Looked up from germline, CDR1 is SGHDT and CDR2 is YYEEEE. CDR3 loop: CASSTPGDRVTEAFF. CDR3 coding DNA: TGTGCCAGCAGCACCCCCGGGGACAGGGTCACTGAAGCTTTCTTT.

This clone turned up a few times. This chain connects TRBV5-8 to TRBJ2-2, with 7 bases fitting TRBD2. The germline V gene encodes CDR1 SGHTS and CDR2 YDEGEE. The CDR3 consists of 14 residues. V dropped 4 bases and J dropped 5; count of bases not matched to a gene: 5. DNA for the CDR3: TGTGCCAGCAGCCGGACTAGAGGGACCGGGGAGCTGTTTTTT. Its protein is CASSRTRGTGELFF.

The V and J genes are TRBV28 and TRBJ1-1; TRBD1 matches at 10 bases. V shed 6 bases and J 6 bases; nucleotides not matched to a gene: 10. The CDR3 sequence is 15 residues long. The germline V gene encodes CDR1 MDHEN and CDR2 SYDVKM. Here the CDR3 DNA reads TGTGCCAGCAGCCCCCCACGGGACAGGGGTTCTGAAGCTTTCTTT. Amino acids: CASSPPRDRGSEAFF.

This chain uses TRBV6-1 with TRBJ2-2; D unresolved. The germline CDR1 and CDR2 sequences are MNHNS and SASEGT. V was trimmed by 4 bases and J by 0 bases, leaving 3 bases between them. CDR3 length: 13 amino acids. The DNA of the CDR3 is TGTGCCAGCAGTGCAACGAACACCGGGGAGCTGTTTTTT. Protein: CASSATNTGELFF.